These 28 T cell receptor beta chains came from one sample sequenced in a study of beta chain features in type 1 diabetes. The whole isolated RNA underwent reverse transcription, so sequencing captured expressed TCRB transcripts. Measured with immunoSEQ multiplex PCR; TCRdb has only the in-frame clones, and not every one. This table has 250,000 to 300,000 clones, 8% appearing once. Sequencing was performed on central memory CD4+ T cells from blood. The source is a woman aged 18-30 years in good health.

The genes are TRBV9 and TRBJ2-5; either TRBD1 or TRBD2 may supply D (6 bases each). CDR3 length: 16 residues. The V and J ends lost 2 bases and 4 bases respectively, with 18 bases between them. Germline V gives CDR1 SGDLS, CDR2 YYNGEE. The CDR3 loop is CASSVSGASIVETQYF. As DNA, the CDR3 is TGTGCCAGCAGCGTGTCGGGGGCCAGTATCGTAGAGACCCAGTACTTC.

The CDR3 DNA follows: TGTGCCAGCAGCTTGAGCTCGGGGGGGCCGGTGGCGACCCAGTACTTC. This encodes CASSLSSGGPVATQYF. The rearrangement joins TRBV5-4 to TRBJ2-5; 8 bases are shared with TRBD2. The CDR3 is made up of 16 amino acids. Germline CDR1 and CDR2: SGHNT and YYREEE (reference sequence). The V gene end was trimmed by 1 base and the J gene end by 7 bases; junction bases not matched to a gene: 12.

This clone showed up just a few times. The rearrangement links TRBV23-1 to TRBJ2-7, with TRBD1 matching over 7 bases. TRBV23-1 is an ORF, and what it does is uncertain. The V segment lost 3 bases and the J segment 3 bases; nucleotides outside the gene matches: 8. CDR3 length: 15 residues. The CDR3 DNA follows: TGCGCCAGCAGTCATCTTCTGACAGGGAACTACGAGCAGTACGTC. As protein: CASSHLLTGNYEQYV.

This clone was detected a few times. The chain combines TRBV4-2 with TRBJ1-4; 7 bases line up with TRBD1. The V segment lost 1 base and the J segment 4 bases; nucleotides outside the gene matches: 9. Germline values: CDR1 LGHNA, CDR2 YNFKEQ. The CDR3 consists of 17 residues. The CDR3 spells CASSQVTGNNLNEKLFF. The CDR3 DNA reads TGTGCCAGCAGCCAAGTGACAGGGAACAACCTTAATGAAAAACTGTTTTTT.

This clone was detected ten times or more. The chain combines TRBV7-2 with TRBJ1-3, with no clear D. CDR1 is SGHTA and CDR2 is FQGNSA in the germline V gene. The CDR3 has 13 residues. With 4 bases removed from V and 4 bases from J, the gap between germline ends came to 8 bases. The CDR3 spells CASSSTRGNTIYF. The CDR3 nucleotides read TGTGCCAGCAGCTCCACGCGGGGAAACACCATATATTTT.

This chain links TRBV7-8 with TRBJ2-5; 7 nucleotides match TRBD1. Trimming at V came to 3 bases and at J to 5 bases, leaving 15 bases not matched to a gene. This CDR3 region has 17 residues. Germline lookup yields CDR1 SGHVS and CDR2 FQNEAQ. This chain's CDR3 is CASSFGVRTGLWETQYF. The DNA for the CDR3 is TGTGCCAGCAGCTTCGGGGTCCGGACAGGCCTGTGGGAGACCCAGTACTTC.

At least ten counts were recorded for this clone. This rearrangement joins TRBV5-1 to TRBJ2-2, with a weak D call TRBD2 (6 bases). The V end lost 5 bases, the J end lost 5 bases, and 16 bases lay between the germline ends. Germline V CDR1 and CDR2: SGHRS, YFSETQ. The CDR3 is made up of 15 amino acids. The CDR3 nucleotides read TGCGCCAGCAGTCGGGACTTTTCGGGTACCGGGGAGCTGTTTTTT. Translation: CASSRDFSGTGELFF.

This clone has ten or more counts. The V call is TRBV9, the J call TRBJ2-7; 11 nucleotides align to TRBD1. CDR3 length: 15 residues. Germline-derived CDR1 and CDR2 are SGDLS and YYNGEE. V shed 5 bases, J shed 3 bases, and the junction held 7 bases outside the gene matches. The DNA of the CDR3 is TGTGCCAGCAGTCGTAGGACAGGGGGCGGCTACGAGCAGTACTTC. Translation: CASSRRTGGGYEQYF.

The chain couples TRBV11-2 to TRBJ1-2; the D is unclear. The CDR3 is made up of 13 amino acids. V was clipped by 5 bases and J by 12 bases, with 19 bases between them. The germline V gene has CDR1 SGHAT and CDR2 FQNNGV. The CDR3 DNA reads as TGTGCCAGCAGCCTCGGGTTCACCATGGTTAACACCTTC. It is translated as CASSLGFTMVNTF.

This clone was counted only a few times. This sequence joins TRBV7-2 and TRBJ2-5; 10 bases map to TRBD2. Germline V CDR1 and CDR2: SGHTA, FQGNSA. After removal of 1 base from V and 0 bases from J, the junction contained 5 bases not matched to a gene. This CDR3 spans 17 amino acids. As DNA, the CDR3 is TGTGCCAGCAGCTTAGGCGGAGCGGGGGGGTACCAAGAGACCCAGTACTTC. It translates to CASSLGGAGGYQETQYF.

This clone came up a few times. This sequence joins TRBV11-1 and TRBJ2-3, with D possibly called TRBD1 or TRBD2 (5 bases each). This CDR3 spans 16 amino acids. V lost 6 bases and J 2 bases, leaving 18 bases between the germline ends. The germline V gene encodes CDR1 SGHAT and CDR2 FQDESV (reference sequence). The CDR3 reads CASSFGDETHTDTQYF. CDR3 DNA sequence: TGTGCCAGCAGTTTCGGGGACGAGACACACACAGATACGCAGTATTTT.

This clone came up a few times. The chain couples TRBV29-1 to TRBJ2-7; a weak D match, TRBD1 (5 bases). Germline V gene data show CDR1 as SQVTM and CDR2 as ANQGSEA. Trimming removed 6 bases at V and 5 bases at J, with 14 bases between. The CDR3 consists of 12 residues. CDR3 loop: CSVTGKSDEQYF. CDR3 sequence (DNA): TGCAGCGTAACAGGAAAATCGGACGAGCAGTACTTC.

This clone was recorded many times. The chain carries TRBV9 and TRBJ2-1; TRBD2 matches 7 bases. This CDR3 is 12 amino acids long. CDR1 is SGDLS, CDR2 YYNGEE, per germline. V shed 0 bases, J shed 11 bases, and the junction held 2 bases outside the gene matches. In DNA form, the CDR3 reads TGTGCCAGCAGCGTAGTTAGCGGGCAGCAGTTCTTC. Residues: CASSVVSGQQFF. Full variable domain (missing parts from reference TRBV9 and TRBJ2-1): DSGVTQTPKHLITATGQRVTLRCSPRSGDLSVYWYQQSLDQGLQFLIQYYNGEERAKGNILERFSAQQFPDLHSELNLSSLELGDSALYFCASSVVSGQQFFGPGTRLTVL.

V and J are TRBV7-8 and TRBJ2-7, with D tentatively TRBD2 (6 bases). CDR1 is SGHVS and CDR2 is FQNEAQ in the germline V gene. This CDR3 region has 14 residues. V was shortened by 1 base and J by 2 bases, with 9 bases between the two germline ends. CDR3 protein: CASSLVSGAYEQYV. The CDR3 bases are TGTGCCAGCAGCTTAGTTAGCGGAGCCTACGAGCAGTACGTC.

This clone was seen repeatedly, ten times or more. Written as DNA, the CDR3 is TGTGCCAGCAGTTTATCGGGCAGGGAGACCCAGTACTTC. Translating gives CASSLSGRETQYF. The V gene is TRBV28, the J gene TRBJ2-5; D call uncertain. This CDR3 spans 13 amino acids. Trimming shortened V by 1 base and J by 5 bases, and 8 bases separated the two germline ends. CDR1 is MDHEN and CDR2 is SYDVKM in the germline V gene. Based on the CDR3 plus reference TRBV28 and TRBJ2-5, the full variable domain is DVKVTQSSRYLVKRTGEKVFLECVQDMDHENMFWYRQDPGLGLRLIYFSYDVKMKEKGDIPEGYSVSREKKERFSLILESASTNQTSMYLCASSLSGRETQYFGPGTRLLVL.

This clone was observed at least ten times. The rearrangement links TRBV7-2 to TRBJ2-3; 9 positions match TRBD2. J gave up 8 bases and V 1 base, and 1 base lay outside the gene matches. The CDR3 has 13 residues. CDR1 is SGHTA and CDR2 is FQGNSA in the germline V gene. In nucleotides, the CDR3 is TGTGCCAGCAGCTTAGAACTAGCGGGTACGCAGTATTTT. It is translated as CASSLELAGTQYF.

As DNA, the CDR3 is TGTGCCAGCACGGCGGGACTGAACACCGGGGAGCTGTTTTTT. Translated: CASTAGLNTGELFF. This chain links TRBV28 with TRBJ2-2, with D perhaps TRBD2 (6 bases). Trimming took off 7 bases at V and 1 base at J, with 10 bases between the two ends. CDR3 length equals 14 residues. The V gene's germline CDR1 is MDHEN and CDR2 SYDVKM.

This rearrangement joins TRBV6-5 to TRBJ1-1; D uncertain. Trimming removed 4 bases from V and 7 bases from J, with 13 bases in between. From germline, CDR1 is MNHEY and CDR2 SVGAGI. The CDR3 is 13 amino acids. The CDR3 spells CASSWGIAVEAFF. CDR3 sequence (DNA): TGTGCCAGCAGTTGGGGTATCGCTGTTGAAGCTTTCTTT.

The V gene is TRBV27, the J gene TRBJ1-4; no clear D. CDR3 length equals 16 residues. Germline loops: CDR1 MNHEY, CDR2 SMNVEV (reference sequence). The V end was cut by 5 bases, the J end by 8 bases, with 21 bases between. Written as DNA, the CDR3 is TGTGCCAGCAGTAATATATGGTCCCTAGGTAGGGAAAAACTGTTTTTT. Amino acids: CASSNIWSLGREKLFF.

V and J are TRBV28 and TRBJ1-2, with 7 bases fitting TRBD1. V shed 7 bases, J shed 8 bases, and the junction held 10 bases outside the gene matches. This CDR3 region has 13 residues. Germline CDR1 is MDHEN and CDR2 is SYDVKM. CDR3 bases: TGTGCCAGCAAAGGCCCAAGAGGGGGCGGCTACACCTTC. Residues: CASKGPRGGGYTF.

The table lists this clone with a few counts. The CDR3 nucleotides are TGTGCCAGCAGCAGCCCGGGACGGATCCTCTACGAGCAGTACGTC. This translates into CASSSPGRILYEQYV. The chain links TRBV6-1 to TRBJ2-7; D is possibly TRBD1 or TRBD2 (5 bases each). Trimming removed 6 bases from V and 3 bases from J, with 18 bases in between. Germline CDR1 MNHNS, CDR2 SASEGT. CDR3 length: 15 amino acids.

The table lists this clone with many counts. This chain links TRBV5-1 with TRBJ2-1, with 8 nucleotides matching TRBD2. With V trimmed by 0 bases and J by 6 bases, 5 bases remained unmatched. The CDR3 runs to 15 residues. Germline assignment: CDR1 SGHRS and CDR2 YFSETQ. CDR3 DNA: TGCGCCAGCAGCTTGGCGGGACTAGGGGCCAATGAGCAGTTCTTC. Its protein is CASSLAGLGANEQFF.

This clone has more than one count but fewer than ten. V and J are TRBV4-2 and TRBJ1-1; D not certain. Germline V gene lookup returns CDR1 LGHNA and CDR2 YNFKEQ. Between the trimmed V and J ends, which lost 0 bases and 2 bases, there was a span of 10 bases. The CDR3 contains 15 residues. The CDR3 sequence: CASSQEVWGNTEAFF. CDR3 DNA sequence: TGTGCCAGCAGCCAAGAGGTGTGGGGTAACACTGAAGCTTTCTTT.

This clone was counted between two and nine times. V is TRBV2 and J is TRBJ1-2; no clear D. The CDR3 loop spans 13 amino acids. Germline V gene lookup returns CDR1 SNHLY and CDR2 FYNNEI. V lost 7 bases and J lost 8, with 17 bases in between. The CDR3 region has the DNA TGTGCCAGCATGGCGGGAGGATATGGGGGCTACACCTTC. It codes for CASMAGGYGGYTF.

This clone was seen a few times. The chain has TRBV7-9 and TRBJ1-4; D is unclear. Trimming cost V 5 bases and J 4 bases, with 8 bases left between them. CDR3 length equals 13 residues. Germline-derived CDR1 and CDR2 are SEHNR and FQNEAQ (reference sequence). The DNA for the CDR3 is TGTGCCAGCAGCCCCGACCATAATGAAAAACTGTTTTTT. This codes for CASSPDHNEKLFF.

The J gene is TRBJ2-7, the V gene TRBV2; D uncertain. Germline lookup yields CDR1 SNHLY and CDR2 FYNNEI. The CDR3 contains 10 residues. The ends were cut back, 5 bases at V and 4 bases at J, with 3 bases in the middle. CDR3 sequence reads: CASSMYEQYF. In DNA, the CDR3 is TGTGCCAGCAGTATGTACGAGCAGTACTTC.

This chain links TRBV4-3 with TRBJ2-2; a weak D match, TRBD2 (6 bases). V was clipped by 4 bases and J by 2 bases, with 17 bases between them. This CDR3 region has 17 residues. Germline V CDR1 and CDR2: LGHNA, YSLEER. The CDR3 here is CASSPGASQFNTGELFF. In nucleotides, the CDR3 is TGCGCCAGCAGCCCGGGAGCTAGCCAGTTTAACACCGGGGAGCTGTTTTTT.

This clone has only a few counts. The V and J genes are TRBV7-9 and TRBJ2-3; possible D gene TRBD2, 5 bases. Germline V gives CDR1 SEHNR, CDR2 FQNEAQ (reference sequence). The CDR3 totals 15 residues. Trimming took off 2 bases at V and 2 bases at J, with 11 bases between the two ends. CDR3 DNA sequence: TGTGCCAGCAGCTTACCAGCGGTATACACAGATACGCAGTATTTT. It codes for CASSLPAVYTDTQYF.